These 3 T cell receptor beta chains were sequenced from one sample in a study of human T cells and chemical hapten exposure. Time point indicated: patch test 1, 2 weeks after DPC sensitization. Regarding treatment: therapeutic diphenylcyclopropenone sensitization with weekly scalp DPC. A single record per CDR3 protein comes from TCRdb applying MiXCR to the RACE reads. The data hold about 80,000 distinct CDR3 sequences, with 7.5% to 9% observed a single time. The sample consisted of whole blood, taken in connection with sensitization to the hapten diphenylcyclopropenone (DPC). Every receptor here comes from a woman in her twenties or thirties with alopecia areata. Some clones in this sample may be carry-over from other donors' samples.

The chain is built from TRBV7-2 and TRBJ1-5; D gene unclear. Trimming shortened V by 2 bases and J by 6 bases, and 17 bases separated the two germline ends. CDR1 is SGHTA, CDR2 FQGNSA, per germline. This CDR3 comprises 16 residues. The CDR3 spells CASSLMGSPEGQPQHF. CDR3 DNA sequence: TGTGCCAGCAGCTTAATGGGATCACCGGAGGGTCAGCCCCAGCATTTT.

V usage is TRBV12-3 or TRBV12-4 and J usage is TRBJ1-1; 7 bases align to TRBD1. V shed 2 bases, J shed 5 bases, and the junction held 2 bases outside the gene matches. The CDR3 is 13 residues long. As DNA, the CDR3 is TGTGCCAGCAGTTTAAGGGGACAGACTGAAGCTTTCTTT. It yields the protein CASSLRGQTEAFF.

V is TRBV6-6 and J is TRBJ1-5; 9 nucleotides line up with TRBD1. The V and J ends lost 6 bases and 3 bases, in that order; junction bases with no gene match: 15. CDR1 MNHNY and CDR2 SVGAGI come from the germline V gene (reference sequence). The CDR3 length is 18 residues. The CDR3 DNA is TGTGCCAGCAGCCTCAAATTCCCCGGGACAGGGCTCAATCAGCCCCAGCATTTT. Amino acid sequence: CASSLKFPGTGLNQPQHF.